This T cell receptor (beta chain) was profiled in a study of blood T cells in healthy people across ages. Whole-study findings and limits: Long-lived donors carried more naive CD4+ cells and greater diversity than aged donors.

For the second PCR, which ran for 7 to 11 cycles, a sample-barcoded 5' primer and a J-beta primer mix were used. TCRdb independently ran MiXCR on the 5' RACE reads; one entry per CDR3 protein. This table holds over a million distinct CDR3 sequences, approximately 25% found once. This clonotype was seen only a few times. As yet, its antigen is unknown. These same records also appear under a second study, on T cells of mothers and their children.

The clonotype was recovered from a girl between 2 and 10 years old in good health. The sample comprised blood.

The CDR3 loop is CSVDVGDDYGYTF. For the CDR3, the DNA is TGCAGCGTTGACGTAGGGGATGACTATGGCTACACCTTC. V usage is TRBV29-1 and J usage is TRBJ1-2, with TRBD1 as a possible D gene (5 bases). Trimming stripped 3 bases from V and 3 bases from J, with 11 bases between. There are 13 residues in the CDR3. Germline V gene lookup returns CDR1 SQVTM and CDR2 ANQGSEA.